One and the same sample provided the 32 T cell receptor beta chains below, sequenced in a study of T-cell reconstitution after alpha-beta-depleted transplantation in children. During its preparation, the TCRbeta library received unique molecular identifiers. MiXCR was run by TCRdb on the PCR reads, yielding one entry per CDR3 protein. In the table there are 500,000 or so distinct CDR3 sequences, around a third of which are singletons. The starting material was PBMCs from the stem cell graft donor, obtained from the stem cell graft. Receptors originate from a human donor who donated a stem cell graft to a child with aplastic anemia.

CDR3 in DNA: TGCAGCGTTGGTAGGGGAACTAGCGGGAGTACCAATGAGCAGTTCTTC. It specifies CSVGRGTSGSTNEQFF. The chain joins TRBV29-1 to TRBJ2-1; 11 positions match TRBD2. The CDR3 consists of 16 residues. J lost 6 bases, V lost 4 bases, and 11 bases had no gene match. Germline V gene data show CDR1 as SQVTM and CDR2 as ANQGSEA.

The chain combines TRBV27 with TRBJ2-2, with 8 bases aligning to TRBD2. V was pared by 5 bases and J by 3 bases, with 14 bases of the junction left unmatched. Per germline, CDR1 MNHEY and CDR2 SMNVEV (reference sequence). CDR3 length: 18 amino acids. As DNA, the CDR3 is TGTGCCAGCAGTGGCGTTCGGCAGCGGGAGAGATACACCGGGGAGCTGTTTTTT. Protein: CASSGVRQRERYTGELFF.

This clonotype was picked up a small number of times. This sequence joins TRBV12-3 or TRBV12-4 and TRBJ2-1; 9 nucleotides agree with TRBD2. The CDR3 covers 16 residues. V gave up 5 bases and J gave up 7 bases; unmatched junction bases: 12. The CDR3 DNA is TGTGCCAGCAGTCCCCCCGCAGCGGGGGGAGGGAATGAGCAGTTCTTC. This sequence encodes CASSPPAAGGGNEQFF.

CDR3 nucleotide sequence: TGTGCCAGCAGTCCGATCGGGGGAAGGGGAACTGAAGCTTTCTTT. It is translated as CASSPIGGRGTEAFF. The chain uses TRBV27 and TRBJ1-1, with D tentatively TRBD1 (5 bases). From germline, CDR1 is MNHEY and CDR2 SMNVEV (reference sequence). The CDR3 loop spans 15 amino acids. V lost 5 bases to trimming and J lost 5 bases, with 18 bases between them.

The CDR3 DNA reads as TGCGCCAGCAGCTCAAAGACTCGGGGGTCCCCAGAGACCCAGTACTTC. Translating gives CASSSKTRGSPETQYF. The chain uses TRBV5-1 and TRBJ2-5; D is possibly TRBD2 (6 bases). Trimming stripped 3 bases from V and 4 bases from J, with 19 bases between. This CDR3 spans 16 amino acids. Germline CDR1 is SGHRS and CDR2 is YFSETQ.

V usage is TRBV20-1 and J usage is TRBJ1-1; 11 positions agree with TRBD1. V was pared by 3 bases and J by 7 bases, with 7 bases of the junction left unmatched. CDR1 is DFQATT and CDR2 is SNEGSKA in the germline V gene (reference sequence). The CDR3 consists of 14 residues. CDR3 nucleotides: TGCAGTGCTAGGAGGACAGGGGGCTGGGATGAAGCTTTCTTT. It encodes CSARRTGGWDEAFF.

The V and J genes are TRBV4-2 and TRBJ2-7; the D is unclear. V dropped 1 base and J dropped 1 base, with 11 bases sitting between them. The CDR3 runs 15 residues. Germline lookup yields CDR1 LGHNA and CDR2 YNFKEQ. The CDR3 DNA is TGTGCCAGCAGCCAAGGAGACTTACTATCCTACGAGCAGTACTTC. Protein: CASSQGDLLSYEQYF.

The chain is built from TRBV7-2 and TRBJ2-3; D is unresolved. Germline assignment: CDR1 SGHTA and CDR2 FQGNSA. The CDR3 has 17 amino acids. V was trimmed by 0 bases and J by 1 base, leaving 14 bases between them. The CDR3 loop is CASSLALTGAGTDTQYF. DNA of the CDR3: TGTGCCAGCAGCTTAGCGCTTACGGGTGCGGGCACAGATACGCAGTATTTT. Full variable domain (missing parts from reference TRBV7-2 and TRBJ2-3): GAGVSQSPSNKVTEKGKDVELRCDPISGHTALYWYRQSLGQGLEFLIYFQGNSAPDKSGLPSDRFSAERTGGSVSTLTIQRTQQEDSAVYLCASSLALTGAGTDTQYFGPGTRLTVL.

V gene TRBV4-2 combines with J gene TRBJ2-2; 7 bases align to TRBD2. J lost 3 bases, V lost 1 base, and 8 bases had no gene match. The germline gives CDR1 LGHNA, CDR2 YNFKEQ. The CDR3 has 17 residues. This CDR3 reads CASSQGVGGPYTGELFF. CDR3 DNA sequence: TGTGCCAGCAGCCAAGGGGTGGGAGGGCCGTACACCGGGGAGCTGTTTTTT.

This clonotype came up a few times. This chain links TRBV29-1 with TRBJ1-2; D may be TRBD1 (5 bases). V was trimmed by 3 bases and J by 3 bases, leaving 8 bases between them. The CDR3 runs to 12 residues. Germline-derived CDR1 and CDR2 are SQVTM and ANQGSEA. CDR3 protein: CSVDGAYYGYTF. CDR3 in DNA: TGCAGCGTTGACGGGGCGTACTATGGCTACACCTTC. Complete variable domain (other parts from reference TRBV29-1 and TRBJ1-2): SAVISQKPSRDICQRGTSLTIQCQVDSQVTMMFWYRQQPGQSLTLIATANQGSEATYESGFVIDKFPISRPNLTFSTLTVSNMSPEDSSIYLCSVDGAYYGYTFGSGTRLTVV.

The chain uses TRBV4-3 and TRBJ2-7; no firm D call. This CDR3 has 13 residues. The germline gives CDR1 LGHNA, CDR2 YSLEER. V was shortened by 5 bases and J by 3 bases, with 11 bases between the two germline ends. The CDR3 region is CASSVDHGYEQYF. The DNA for the CDR3 is TGCGCCAGCAGCGTAGACCATGGCTACGAGCAGTACTTC.

The genes are TRBV5-6 and TRBJ2-7; D is ambiguous. The CDR3 runs to 16 residues. Trimming removed 4 bases at V and 4 bases at J, with 21 bases between. Per germline, CDR1 SGHDT and CDR2 YYEEEE. CDR3 nucleotides: TGTGCCAGCAGCAACACACTTGGTGGCAGGATATACGAGCAGTACTTC. Its protein is CASSNTLGGRIYEQYF. The full variable domain, in which reference TRBV5-6 and TRBJ2-7 provide the parts outside the CDR3, is DAGVTQSPTHLIKTRGQQVTLRCSPKSGHDTVSWYQQALGQGPQFIFQYYEEEERQRGNFPDRFSGHQFPNYSSELNVNALLLGDSALYLCASSNTLGGRIYEQYFGPGTRLTVT.

CDR3 residues: CASSPHGQETQYF. The CDR3 bases are TGTGCCAGCAGCCCACACGGACAAGAGACCCAGTACTTC. The gene calls are TRBV7-2 and TRBJ2-5; no clear D gene. Germline V gene sequence: CDR1 SGHTA, CDR2 FQGNSA. The germline V and J ends were trimmed by 5 bases and 2 bases, with 9 bases remaining between them. The CDR3 extends over 13 amino acids.

This clonotype occurred a few times. The rearrangement links TRBV4-3 to TRBJ2-3; TRBD1 might be the D (6 bases). V lost 0 bases and J lost 1, with 17 bases in between. Germline values: CDR1 LGHNA, CDR2 YSLEER. This CDR3 is built from 18 residues. Here the CDR3 DNA reads TGCGCCAGCAGCCAAGATCGGACAGCGGACAGCCGCACAGATACGCAGTATTTT. It specifies CASSQDRTADSRTDTQYF.

This clonotype was recorded only once. This chain joins TRBV11-2 and TRBJ1-4; D gene uncertain. This CDR3 has 15 amino acids. CDR1 and CDR2 (germline): SGHAT, FQNNGV. Trimming took 5 bases from V and 5 from J, leaving 15 bases between them. The CDR3 sequence is CASSGWAGGNEKLFF. CDR3 sequence (DNA): TGTGCCAGCAGCGGGTGGGCAGGCGGGAATGAAAAACTGTTTTTT.

This clonotype has more than one count but fewer than ten. V and J are TRBV6-5 and TRBJ2-3; the match to TRBD1 covers 7 bases. The V and J ends lost 2 bases and 5 bases, in that order; junction bases with no gene match: 7. This CDR3 region has 15 residues. Germline CDR1 is MNHEY and CDR2 is SVGAGI. The CDR3 protein is CASSYVTGPQDTQYF. CDR3 in DNA: TGTGCCAGCAGTTACGTGACAGGGCCCCAAGATACGCAGTATTTT.

This clonotype turned up a few times. This chain uses TRBV12-3 or TRBV12-4 with TRBJ2-5, with TRBD2 matching 9 bases. Unmatched junction bases numbered 4, after V lost 4 bases and J lost 1 base. The CDR3 covers 15 residues. This chain's CDR3 is CASSYLTSGQETQYF. The CDR3 DNA reads TGTGCCAGCAGTTATTTGACTAGCGGCCAAGAGACCCAGTACTTC.

This clonotype was detected only a few times. This CDR3 reads CASSLGLAAYGELFF. CDR3 nucleotide sequence: TGTGCCAGCAGTTTGGGACTAGCTGCCTACGGGGAGCTGTTTTTT. The chain couples TRBV12-3 or TRBV12-4 to TRBJ2-2; 9 nucleotides agree with TRBD2. V was pared by 3 bases and J by 7 bases, with 6 bases of the junction left unmatched. The CDR3 has 15 residues.

This clonotype was counted between two and nine times. The chain joins TRBV29-1 to TRBJ2-5; D gene uncertain. This CDR3 region has 12 residues. V was pared by 3 bases and J by 5 bases, with 10 bases between. Germline CDR1 SQVTM, CDR2 ANQGSEA. The CDR3 region has the DNA TGCAGCGTTGACCGTACTCGCGAGACCCAGTACTTC. This translates into CSVDRTRETQYF. Full variable domain (missing parts from reference TRBV29-1 and TRBJ2-5): SAVISQKPSRDICQRGTSLTIQCQVDSQVTMMFWYRQQPGQSLTLIATANQGSEATYESGFVIDKFPISRPNLTFSTLTVSNMSPEDSSIYLCSVDRTRETQYFGPGTRLLVL.

This clonotype turned up a few times. The CDR3: CASHPGDPYEQYF. The CDR3 region has the DNA TGTGCTTCCCACCCAGGGGACCCCTACGAGCAGTACTTC. The gene calls are TRBV27 and TRBJ2-7; maybe TRBD1 (6 bases). This CDR3 comprises 13 residues. The germline CDR1 and CDR2 sequences are MNHEY and SMNVEV (reference sequence).

This clonotype has just a few counts. This chain uses TRBV18 with TRBJ1-5; 9 bases map to TRBD1. Per the germline V gene, CDR1 is KGHSH and CDR2 is LQKENI. The CDR3 spans 16 residues. The junction had 5 bases not matched to a gene; V was cut back by 3 bases and J by 2 bases. CDR3 bases: TGTGCCAGCTCACCGGACAGGGGAATAGGCAATCAGCCCCAGCATTTT. Protein product: CASSPDRGIGNQPQHF.

V usage is TRBV4-2 and J usage is TRBJ2-7, with a tentative D call TRBD1 (5 bases). Between the trimmed V and J ends, which lost 0 bases and 5 bases, there was a span of 8 bases. Germline CDR1 reads LGHNA; CDR2 reads YNFKEQ. The length of the CDR3 is 13 residues. CDR3 sequence: CASSQDGADEQYF. The CDR3 DNA reads TGTGCCAGCAGCCAAGATGGGGCGGACGAGCAGTACTTC.

This clonotype was found a few times. This chain links TRBV7-2 with TRBJ1-1; D is possibly TRBD1 (6 bases). The CDR3 sequence is 15 residues long. CDR1 SGHTA and CDR2 FQGNSA come from the germline V gene. V gave up 1 base and J gave up 1 base, with 10 bases separating them. CDR3: CASSLGPGENTEAFF. The CDR3 nucleotides read TGTGCCAGCAGCTTAGGTCCAGGGGAGAACACTGAAGCTTTCTTT.

The V call is TRBV27, the J call TRBJ2-2, with TRBD1 matching over 10 bases. CDR1 and CDR2 (germline): MNHEY, SMNVEV (reference sequence). V lost 4 bases, J lost 5 bases, and 7 bases stayed unmatched. The CDR3 is 16 amino acids. The CDR3 sequence is CASSYFGTGVTGELFF. The CDR3 region has the DNA TGTGCCAGCAGTTATTTCGGGACAGGGGTAACCGGGGAGCTGTTTTTT.

About this clonotype itself: One end of the junction is discordant with germline, which a read error may explain. The chain has TRBV5-1 and TRBJ1-1; D is uncertain. The germline V gene has CDR1 SGHRS and CDR2 YFSETQ. This CDR3 has 14 amino acids. In DNA form, the CDR3 reads TGCGCCAGCAGCTTGGCAGGACTCAACACTGAATCTTTCTTT. Translated: CASSLAGLNTESFF.

The chain uses TRBV30 and TRBJ1-1; the D is unclear. Germline-derived CDR1 and CDR2 are GTSNPN and SVGIG (reference sequence). The CDR3 has 15 residues. V was cut by 5 bases and J by 4 bases, with 20 bases left in between. The CDR3 nucleotides read TGTGCCTGGGGCTCGGACCTGCCGGCGGGCACTGAAGCTTTCTTT. It is translated as CAWGSDLPAGTEAFF.

This clonotype has a handful of counts. J is TRBJ1-1 and V is TRBV5-6; D is possibly TRBD1 (6 bases). CDR3 length: 15 residues. The germline V gene encodes CDR1 SGHDT and CDR2 YYEEEE. V dropped 4 bases and J dropped 3 bases, with 16 bases sitting between them. The CDR3 bases are TGTGCCAGCAGCCCTACCCCGAGGGGGTACACTGAAGCTTTCTTT. It translates to CASSPTPRGYTEAFF.

This clonotype was counted only a few times. The chain is built from TRBV13 and TRBJ2-7; D remains ambiguous. The CDR3 has 13 residues. CDR1 and CDR2 from the germline V gene are PRHDT and FYEKMQ (reference sequence). The V end lost 5 bases, the J end lost 1 base, and 9 bases lay between the germline ends. In DNA, the CDR3 is TGTGCCAGCAGCCCCTCCTCGTCCTACGAGCAGTACGTC. It is translated as CASSPSSSYEQYV.

This clonotype came up a few times. Mismatch with germline at one junction end may stem from a read error. The V call is TRBV6-5, the J call TRBJ1-6; D call uncertain. CDR1 and CDR2 (germline): MNHEY, SVGAGI. The CDR3 length is 14 residues. The CDR3 coding sequence is TGTGCCAGCACTTCCTTTTCCAATAATTCCCCCCTCCACTTT. It encodes CASTSFSNNSPLHF.

The chain has TRBV30 and TRBJ1-1; D gene ambiguous. This CDR3 comprises 16 residues. V lost 2 bases and J 3 bases, leaving 19 bases between the germline ends. Germline V lookup: CDR1 GTSNPN, CDR2 SVGIG (reference sequence). CDR3 DNA: TGTGCCTGGAGTCAAATTCATAGGACCGGGGACACTGAAGCTTTCTTT. Amino acid sequence: CAWSQIHRTGDTEAFF.

The chain recombines TRBV30 with TRBJ1-1, with D unclear. Germline values: CDR1 GTSNPN, CDR2 SVGIG (reference sequence). The CDR3 runs to 13 residues. V was trimmed by 2 bases and J by 0 bases, leaving 7 bases between them. CDR3 bases: TGTGCCTGGAGTCTCGGTTTGAACACTGAAGCTTTCTTT. Its translation is CAWSLGLNTEAFF.

V gene TRBV7-9 combines with J gene TRBJ2-7, with D possibly matching TRBD2 (6 bases). V was clipped by 5 bases and J by 6 bases, with 17 bases between them. Per the germline V gene, CDR1 is SEHNR and CDR2 is FQNEAQ (reference sequence). This CDR3 region has 14 residues. The DNA of the CDR3 is TGTGCCAGCAGCCACGGTGGAGGGGTAAGCGAGCAGTACGTC. Translated: CASSHGGGVSEQYV.